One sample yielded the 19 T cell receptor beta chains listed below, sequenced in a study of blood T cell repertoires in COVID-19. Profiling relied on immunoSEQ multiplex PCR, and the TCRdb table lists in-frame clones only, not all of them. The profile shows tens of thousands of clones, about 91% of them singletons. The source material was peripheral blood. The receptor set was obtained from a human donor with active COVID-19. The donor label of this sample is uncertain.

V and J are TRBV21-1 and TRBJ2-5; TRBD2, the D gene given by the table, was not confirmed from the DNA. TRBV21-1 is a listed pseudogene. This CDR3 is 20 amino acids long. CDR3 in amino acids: CASSMAGGLAGDGVGETQYF. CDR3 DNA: TGTGCCAGCAGCATGGCGGGAGGACTAGCGGGAGATGGGGTAGGGGAGACCCAGTACTTC.

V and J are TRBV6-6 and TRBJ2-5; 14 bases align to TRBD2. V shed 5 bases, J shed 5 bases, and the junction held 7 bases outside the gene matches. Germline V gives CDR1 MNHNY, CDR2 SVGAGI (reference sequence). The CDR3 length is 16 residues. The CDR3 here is CASSRLGTSGSETQYF. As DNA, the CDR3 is TGTGCCAGCAGTCGACTTGGGACTAGCGGGAGCGAGACCCAGTACTTC.

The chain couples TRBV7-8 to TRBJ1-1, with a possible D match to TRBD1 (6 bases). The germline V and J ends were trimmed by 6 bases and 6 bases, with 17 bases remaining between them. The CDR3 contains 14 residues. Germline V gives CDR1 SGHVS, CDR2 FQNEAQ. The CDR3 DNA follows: TGTGCCAGCAGTTCTGGGGGCGCCCCTCCTGAAGCTTTCTTT. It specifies CASSSGGAPPEAFF. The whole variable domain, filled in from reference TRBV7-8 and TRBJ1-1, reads GAGVSQSPRYKVAKRGQDVALRCDPISGHVSLFWYQQALGQGPEFLTYFQNEAQLDKSGLPSDRFFAERPEGSVSTLKIQRTQQEDSAVYLCASSSGGAPPEAFFGQGTRLTVV.

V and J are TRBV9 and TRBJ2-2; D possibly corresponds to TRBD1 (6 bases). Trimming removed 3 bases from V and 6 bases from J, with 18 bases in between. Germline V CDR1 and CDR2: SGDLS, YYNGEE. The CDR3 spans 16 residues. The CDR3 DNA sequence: TGTGCCAGCAGCGCGACCCAGGGGATTTCGGCCGGGGAGCTGTTTTTT. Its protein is CASSATQGISAGELFF.

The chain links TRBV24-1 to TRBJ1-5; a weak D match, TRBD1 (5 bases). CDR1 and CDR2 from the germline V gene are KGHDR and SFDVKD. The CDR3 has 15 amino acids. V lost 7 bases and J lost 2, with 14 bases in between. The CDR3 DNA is TGTGCCACCAGGAGGTCGGGGGGAGGCAATCAGCCCCAGCATTTT. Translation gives CATRRSGGGNQPQHF.

The chain's CDR3 is CASTSLSKNIQYF. The CDR3 nucleotides are TGTGCCAGCACTTCCCTGTCCAAAAACATTCAGTACTTC. The gene calls are TRBV2 and TRBJ2-4; no clear D. The CDR3 consists of 13 residues. Germline V gene data show CDR1 as SNHLY and CDR2 as FYNNEI. With 7 bases removed from V and 2 bases from J, the gap between germline ends came to 9 bases.

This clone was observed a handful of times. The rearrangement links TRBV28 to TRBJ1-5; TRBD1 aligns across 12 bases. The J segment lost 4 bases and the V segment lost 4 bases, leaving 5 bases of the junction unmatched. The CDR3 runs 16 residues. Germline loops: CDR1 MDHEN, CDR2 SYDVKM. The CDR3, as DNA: TGTGCCAGCAGTTCAGGGACAGGGGGCATAAATCAGCCCCAGCATTTT. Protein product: CASSSGTGGINQPQHF.

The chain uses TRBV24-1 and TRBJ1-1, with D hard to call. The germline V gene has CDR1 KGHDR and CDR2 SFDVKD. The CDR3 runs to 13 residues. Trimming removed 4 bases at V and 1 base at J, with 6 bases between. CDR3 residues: CATSDRQNTEAFF. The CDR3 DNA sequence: TGTGCCACCAGTGACCGACAGAACACTGAAGCTTTCTTT.

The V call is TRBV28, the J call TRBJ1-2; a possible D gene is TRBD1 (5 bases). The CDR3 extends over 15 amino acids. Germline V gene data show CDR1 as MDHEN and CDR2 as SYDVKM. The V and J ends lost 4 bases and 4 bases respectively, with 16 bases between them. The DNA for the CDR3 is TGTGCCAGCAGTTCCGACGGATGGGGCCTCTATGGCTACACCTTC. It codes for CASSSDGWGLYGYTF.

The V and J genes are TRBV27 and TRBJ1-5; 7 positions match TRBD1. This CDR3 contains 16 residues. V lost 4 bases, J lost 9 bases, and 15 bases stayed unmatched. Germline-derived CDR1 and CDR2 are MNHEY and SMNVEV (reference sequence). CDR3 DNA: TGTGCCAGCAGTTATATACTCACAGGGGTCATAGGGCCCCAGCATTTT. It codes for CASSYILTGVIGPQHF.

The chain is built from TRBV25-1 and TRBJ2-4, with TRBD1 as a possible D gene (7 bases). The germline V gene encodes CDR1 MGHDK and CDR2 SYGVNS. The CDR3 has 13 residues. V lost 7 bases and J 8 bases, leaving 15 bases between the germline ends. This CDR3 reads CASTPQGRYIQYF. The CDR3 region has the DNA TGTGCCAGCACCCCACAGGGGAGGTACATTCAGTACTTC.

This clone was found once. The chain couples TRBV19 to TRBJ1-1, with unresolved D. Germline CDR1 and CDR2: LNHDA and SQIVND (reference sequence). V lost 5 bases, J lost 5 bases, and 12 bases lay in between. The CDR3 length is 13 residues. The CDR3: CASSPSGFTEAFF. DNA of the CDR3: TGTGCCAGTAGTCCGTCGGGTTTTACTGAAGCTTTCTTT.

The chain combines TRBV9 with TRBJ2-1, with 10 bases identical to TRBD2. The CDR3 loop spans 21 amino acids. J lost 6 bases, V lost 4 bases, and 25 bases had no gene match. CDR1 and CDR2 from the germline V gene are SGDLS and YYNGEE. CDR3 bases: TGTGCCAGCAGCCCCCGGATTATACGTAAGGCTAGCGGGAGATCCGTCAATGAGCAGTTCTTC. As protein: CASSPRIIRKASGRSVNEQFF.

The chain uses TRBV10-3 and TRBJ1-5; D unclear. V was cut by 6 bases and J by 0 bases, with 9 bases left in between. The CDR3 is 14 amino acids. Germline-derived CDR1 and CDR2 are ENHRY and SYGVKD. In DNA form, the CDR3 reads TGTGCCATCAGGGGAGACGGTAGCAATCAGCCCCAGCATTTT. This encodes CAIRGDGSNQPQHF.

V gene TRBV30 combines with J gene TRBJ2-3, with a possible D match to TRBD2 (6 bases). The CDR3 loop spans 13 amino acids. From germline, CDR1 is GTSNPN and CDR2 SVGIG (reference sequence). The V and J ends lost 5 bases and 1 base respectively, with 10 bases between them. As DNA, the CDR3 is TGTGCCTGGGATTGGGGGGGCACAGATACGCAGTATTTT. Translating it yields CAWDWGGTDTQYF.

CDR3 sequence: CASSLDPTGGEQYF. The CDR3 region has the DNA TGTGCCAGCAGCTTGGATCCCACGGGGGGCGAGCAGTACTTC. The chain links TRBV5-4 to TRBJ2-7; 7 positions agree with TRBD2. Germline V gene sequence: CDR1 SGHNT, CDR2 YYREEE (reference sequence). This CDR3 contains 14 residues. V lost 0 bases and J lost 6; bases outside the gene matches: 6.

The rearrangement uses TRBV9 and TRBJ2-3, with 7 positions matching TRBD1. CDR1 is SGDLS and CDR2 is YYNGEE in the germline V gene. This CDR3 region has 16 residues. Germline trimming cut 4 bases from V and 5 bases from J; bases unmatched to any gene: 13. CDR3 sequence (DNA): TGTGCCAGCAGCACCGCAAACAGGGCAGGGGGAGATACGCAGTATTTT. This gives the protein CASSTANRAGGDTQYF.

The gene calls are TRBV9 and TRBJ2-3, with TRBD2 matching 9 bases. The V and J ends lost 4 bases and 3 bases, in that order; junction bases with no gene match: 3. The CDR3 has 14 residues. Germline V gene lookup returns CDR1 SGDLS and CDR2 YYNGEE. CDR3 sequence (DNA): TGTGCCAGCAGCATTAGCGGGAGTACAGATACGCAGTATTTT. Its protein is CASSISGSTDTQYF.

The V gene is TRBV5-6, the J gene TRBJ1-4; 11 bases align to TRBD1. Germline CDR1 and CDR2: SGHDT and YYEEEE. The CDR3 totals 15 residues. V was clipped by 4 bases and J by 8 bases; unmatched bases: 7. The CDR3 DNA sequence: TGTGCCAGCAGCATAAGGACAGGGGGCCAGGAAAAACTGTTTTTT. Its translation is CASSIRTGGQEKLFF.